These T cell receptor beta chains were read from a single sample in a study of early T cells in non-severe SARS-CoV-2 infection. TCRdb ran MiXCR on the 5' RACE reads and lists one entry per CDR3 protein. The sample lists some 50,000 distinct CDR3 sequences; 4% to 5% were seen once. Sequenced input: whole blood. The receptors come from an adult who was a healthcare worker with PCR-confirmed SARS-CoV-2 infection or an uninfected control (not recorded which). CDR3s include the opening cysteine and the closing phenylalanine or tryptophan. The D gene is left open where the match is weak. Some rows mark clone size as missing; the rest say once, few, many or name a class of expanded clone.

v_call	j_call	clone_size	d_call	cdr3_aa	cdr3_nt
TRBV7-9	TRBJ2-7	many	NA	CASSLQGLEQYF	TGTGCCAGCAGCTTACAGGGACTCGAGCAGTACTTC
TRBV11-2	TRBJ1-5	many	NA	CASSLDFLSGGQPQHF	TGTGCCAGCAGCTTAGATTTCCTCAGCGGTGGCCAGCCCCAGCATTTT
TRBV19	TRBJ1-1	many	NA	CASKGVTNTEAFF	TGTGCCAGTAAAGGGGTTACAAACACTGAAGCTTTCTTT
TRBV3-1	TRBJ2-7	NA	NA	CASSQSTGSYEQYF	TGTGCCAGCAGCCAGTCGACAGGCTCCTACGAGCAGTACTTC
TRBV6-1	TRBJ2-7	many	NA	CASIDGLKTYEQYF	TGTGCCAGCATTGATGGACTGAAAACCTACGAGCAGTACTTC
TRBV6-5	TRBJ2-7	NA	TRBD1	CASRAGGKNEQYF	TGTGCCAGCAGGGCAGGGGGCAAAAACGAGCAGTACTTC
TRBV30	TRBJ2-1	NA	NA	CAWSVQDQLYF	TGTGCCTGGAGTGTACAGGACCAGCTATACTTC
TRBV7-2	TRBJ2-7	many	NA	CASRSRTTDSYEQYF	TGTGCCAGCAGGTCCCGGACTACGGACTCCTACGAGCAGTACTTC
TRBV9	TRBJ2-7	few	TRBD1	CASSARTGESDEQYF	TGTGCCAGCAGCGCGAGGACAGGGGAATCGGACGAGCAGTACTTC
TRBV7-9	TRBJ2-1	NA	TRBD2	CASSPGLAGLSSYNEQFF	TGTGCCAGCAGCCCGGGACTAGCGGGATTAAGCTCCTACAATGAGCAGTTCTTC
TRBV27	TRBJ1-3	NA	NA	CASSRSSENTIYF	TGTGCCAGCAGCCGCAGCTCGGAAAACACCATATATTTT
TRBV7-9	TRBJ2-1	few	NA	CASSSDSYNEQFF	TGTGCCAGCAGCTCTGACAGCTACAATGAGCAGTTCTTC
TRBV24-1	TRBJ2-3	NA	TRBD2	CATSDSPGRGKTDTQYF	TGTGCCACCAGTGATTCTCCAGGGCGGGGGAAGACAGATACGCAGTATTTT
TRBV4-1	TRBJ1-5	many	TRBD1	CASSQPDRDNQPQHF	TGCGCCAGCAGCCAACCCGACAGGGACAATCAGCCCCAGCATTTT
TRBV24-1	TRBJ2-3	many	NA	CATRSQDTQYF	TGTGCCACCAGGTCCCAAGATACGCAGTATTTT
TRBV2	TRBJ1-1	many	NA	CASKGAGTEAFF	TGTGCCAGCAAAGGAGCCGGGACTGAAGCTTTCTTT
TRBV3-1	TRBJ2-5	NA	NA	CASSQVESETQYF	TGTGCCAGCAGCCAAGTCGAATCAGAGACCCAGTACTTC
TRBV14	TRBJ2-3	NA	NA	CASSQGTASTDTQYF	TGTGCCAGCAGCCAAGGGACAGCCAGCACAGATACGCAGTATTTT
TRBV12-2	TRBJ1-1	many	NA	CASRLVTATGNTEAFF	TGTGCAAGTCGCTTAGTAACCGCTACAGGGAACACTGAAGCTTTCTTT
TRBV20-1	TRBJ2-7	many	TRBD1	CSARRSGDRAYEQYF	TGCAGTGCTAGACGATCGGGGGACAGGGCCTACGAGCAGTACTTC
TRBV19	TRBJ1-5	many	NA	CASQAYDILGVSNQPQHF	TGTGCCAGCCAAGCCTACGACATTCTGGGTGTTAGCAATCAGCCCCAGCATTTT
TRBV11-2	TRBJ2-2	many	NA	CASSLAQGTGELFF	TGTGCCAGCAGCTTAGCACAGGGCACCGGGGAGCTGTTTTTT
TRBV27	TRBJ1-3	many	NA	CASSLKGAGNTIYF	TGTGCCAGCAGTTTAAAGGGGGCTGGAAACACCATATATTTT
TRBV15	TRBJ2-3	many	TRBD2	CATSRERAGGRGNTQYF	TGTGCCACCAGCAGAGAGAGAGCGGGAGGGCGGGGGAATACGCAGTATTTT
TRBV7-9	TRBJ2-3	many	TRBD2	CASSLSLGTSGGSTDTQYF	TGTGCCAGCAGCCTCTCACTCGGGACTAGCGGAGGTAGCACAGATACGCAGTATTTT
TRBV6-6	TRBJ2-7	NA	TRBD1	CASTGTGLPSERVWQYF	TGTGCCAGCACCGGGACAGGACTACCGTCTGAGCGAGTATGGCAGTACTTC
TRBV7-9	TRBJ1-2	NA	NA	CASSPGQLPSYGYTF	TGTGCCAGCAGCCCCGGACAGCTGCCGTCCTATGGCTACACCTTC
TRBV7-9	TRBJ1-2	many	TRBD1	CASSSGQAYGYTF	TGTGCCAGCAGCTCCGGACAGGCGTACGGCTACACCTTC
TRBV2	TRBJ1-2	many	NA	CASSEIGTLNYGYTF	TGTGCCAGCAGTGAAATTGGGACCCTTAACTATGGCTACACCTTC
TRBV18	TRBJ1-2	many	NA	CASSPYGGAASGYTF	TGTGCCAGCTCACCTTACGGGGGCGCGGCTAGTGGCTACACCTTC
TRBV6-5	TRBJ2-2	few	NA	CASRKTGPGELFF	TGTGCCAGCAGGAAGACAGGACCCGGGGAGCTGTTTTTT
TRBV6-1	TRBJ1-6	few	NA	CASSANSPLHF	TGTGCCAGCTCGGCTAATTCACCCCTCCACTTT
TRBV20-1	TRBJ2-7	few	NA	CSARDGGAVYEQYF	TGCAGTGCTAGAGATGGGGGGGCTGTCTACGAGCAGTACTTC
TRBV6-5	TRBJ2-1	many	TRBD1	CASSYSNRGPYNEQFF	TGTGCCAGCAGTTACTCGAACAGGGGGCCATACAATGAGCAGTTCTTC
TRBV7-9	TRBJ2-1	many	NA	CASSLAEGFTYNEQFF	TGTGCCAGCAGCTTAGCGGAGGGGTTCACCTACAATGAGCAGTTCTTC
TRBV18	TRBJ1-2	many	NA	CASSQTEDYGYTF	TGTGCCAGCTCACAGACAGAAGACTATGGCTACACCTTC
TRBV28	TRBJ2-1	many	NA	CASSTLISPDNEQFF	TGTGCCAGCAGCACCCTCATCTCCCCGGACAATGAGCAGTTCTTC
TRBV10-3	TRBJ2-5	many	TRBD1	CAIRDGTGQETQYF	TGTGCCATCAGAGACGGGACAGGACAAGAGACCCAGTACTTC
TRBV4-3	TRBJ2-1	many	NA	CASSQDDGRPRGSYNEQFF	TGCGCCAGCAGCCAAGATGACGGGCGGCCCAGAGGCTCCTACAATGAGCAGTTCTTC
TRBV20-1	TRBJ1-6	many	NA	CSAGEINNSPLHF	TGCAGTGCTGGGGAGATCAATAATTCACCCCTCCACTTT
TRBV11-2	TRBJ2-1	many	TRBD2	CASSLATGTSGRNEQFF	TGTGCCAGCAGCTTAGCCACCGGGACTAGCGGGAGGAATGAGCAGTTCTTC
TRBV18	TRBJ1-1	few	NA	CASSADLNTEAFF	TGTGCCAGCTCCGCTGATCTGAACACTGAAGCTTTCTTT
TRBV3-1	TRBJ2-7	many	NA	CASSQYDEQYF	TGTGCCAGCAGCCAATACGACGAGCAGTACTTC
TRBV19	TRBJ2-3	many	TRBD2	CATAPTAGASTDTQYF	TGTGCCACAGCTCCCACAGCGGGGGCTAGCACAGATACGCAGTATTTT
TRBV10-3	TRBJ2-2	NA	TRBD2	CAVQPGLANTGELFF	TGTGCCGTGCAACCGGGACTAGCTAACACCGGGGAGCTGTTTTTT
TRBV29-1	TRBJ1-4	many	NA	CSVVTGMSDEKLFF	TGCAGCGTCGTCACAGGGATGTCGGATGAAAAACTGTTTTTT
TRBV7-6	TRBJ2-1	NA	TRBD2	CASSPARASGIMHEQFF	TGTGCCAGCAGCCCAGCGCGAGCCAGCGGGATTATGCATGAGCAGTTCTTC
TRBV19	TRBJ2-5	many	TRBD2	CASSETSGGVTQYF	TGTGCCAGTAGCGAGACTAGCGGGGGAGTAACCCAGTACTTC
TRBV21-1	TRBJ2-3	few	NA	CASSKTEGSTDTQYF	TGTGCCAGCAGCAAAACAGAAGGTAGCACAGATACGCAGTATTTT
TRBV18	TRBJ2-7	NA	NA	CASSPPQPGPEQYF	TGTGCCAGCTCACCTCCTCAACCAGGGCCCGAGCAGTACTTC
TRBV21-1	TRBJ2-7	few	NA	CASSQYPGTGTSYEQYF	TGTGCCAGCAGCCAATACCCCGGGACAGGGACCTCCTACGAGCAGTACTTC
TRBV9	TRBJ2-5	many	TRBD2	CASSVPKAGYEETQYF	TGTGCCAGCAGCGTTCCAAAAGCGGGATATGAGGAGACCCAGTACTTC
TRBV30	TRBJ2-6	many	NA	CAWTGRGANVLTF	TGTGCCTGGACAGGAAGGGGGGCCAACGTCCTGACTTTC